This T cell receptor beta chain appears in the sequencing data of a study of patients and donors after allogeneic stem cell transplantation. Using its own MiXCR run on the RT-PCR reads, TCRdb lists one record per CDR3 protein. The table records about 960,000 distinct CDR3 sequences, approximately 18% of them present only once. This clonotype was seen more than once but under ten times. Per the germline V gene, CDR1 is SGHTA and CDR2 is FQGNSA. This CDR3 contains 16 residues. V lost 5 bases, J lost 2 bases, and 8 bases stayed unmatched. Source material: blood, either unsorted or a sorted T cell fraction (not recorded which). This receptor was taken from a human donor who was either an allogeneic HSCT recipient or a stem cell or donor lymphocyte infusion donor (not recorded which). It is not recorded whose cells these are; they may come from a transplant donor. V is TRBV7-2 and J is TRBJ2-7; the match to TRBD2 covers 11 bases. CDR3 loop: CASSGWPSGGTYEQYF. In DNA, the CDR3 is TGTGCCAGCAGCGGGTGGCCTAGCGGGGGGACCTACGAGCAGTACTTC. The variable domain in full, completed from reference TRBV7-2 and TRBJ2-7, reads GAGVSQSPSNKVTEKGKDVELRCDPISGHTALYWYRQSLGQGLEFLIYFQGNSAPDKSGLPSDRFSAERTGGSVSTLTIQRTQQEDSAVYLCASSGWPSGGTYEQYFGPGTRLTVT.